Presented here are 17 T cell receptor beta chains from one specimen sequenced in a study of radiation and T cells in renal cell carcinoma. Time point described: blood 2 weeks post-SBRT. The treatment: 15 Gy SBRT to primary tumor, nephrectomy 4 weeks later. The protocol was immunoSEQ multiplex PCR, while the TCRdb copy is restricted to in-frame clones and leaves out a portion. Of about 130,000 clones in the sample, around nine tenths were seen once. Sequenced material: blood, taken from a patient whose treatment included radiotherapy and nephrectomy. These receptors all come from a woman in her 70s with renal cell carcinoma.

V is TRBV7-2 and J is TRBJ2-5; D uncertain. The CDR3 extends over 12 amino acids. The V and J ends lost 2 bases and 5 bases respectively, with 6 bases between them. The germline gives CDR1 SGHTA, CDR2 FQGNSA. CDR3 region: CASSLSMETQYF. The CDR3 coding sequence is TGTGCCAGCAGCTTATCGATGGAGACCCAGTACTTC.

The V and J genes are TRBV5-1 and TRBJ2-1; D is undetermined. This CDR3 comprises 13 residues. Germline V lookup: CDR1 SGHRS, CDR2 YFSETQ. V lost 0 bases to trimming and J lost 7 bases, with 8 bases between them. The CDR3 sequence is CASSLGTSNEQFF. Written as DNA, the CDR3 is TGCGCCAGCAGCTTGGGGACGTCGAATGAGCAGTTCTTC.

This clone was seen more than once but under ten times. The V gene is TRBV21-1, the J gene TRBJ2-2; the table's D call of TRBD1 was not tested on the DNA. TRBV21-1 is annotated as a pseudogene. CDR3 length: 17 residues. In DNA form, the CDR3 reads TGTGCCAGCAGCTCCCGGGACAGGGGGCAGGAGACCGGGGAGCTGTTTTTT. Amino acids: CASSSRDRGQETGELFF.

The chain joins TRBV5-6 to TRBJ2-7, with D perhaps being TRBD1 or TRBD2 (5 bases each). Per the germline V gene, CDR1 is SGHDT and CDR2 is YYEEEE. There are 14 residues in the CDR3. V was clipped by 4 bases and J by 6 bases, with 17 bases between them. Here the CDR3 DNA reads TGTGCCAGCAGCCTGGGGGTCCGGGGCTCCGAGCAGTACTTC. The encoded protein is CASSLGVRGSEQYF.

The chain has TRBV19 and TRBJ2-2; D is unresolved. CDR1 is LNHDA and CDR2 is SQIVND in the germline V gene (reference sequence). This CDR3 comprises 13 residues. V shed 8 bases and J shed 4 bases, with 11 bases lying between them. CDR3 coding DNA: TGTGCCAGTGGAAGGGATGGCACCGGGGAGCTGTTTTTT. Translated, it gives CASGRDGTGELFF. The full variable domain, in which reference TRBV19 and TRBJ2-2 provide the parts outside the CDR3, is DGGITQSPKYLFRKEGQNVTLSCEQNLNHDAMYWYRQDPGQGLRLIYYSQIVNDFQKGDIAEGYSVSREKKESFPLTVTSAQKNPTAFYLCASGRDGTGELFFGEGSRLTVL.

The chain joins TRBV29-1 to TRBJ2-1; D unclear. There are 13 residues in the CDR3. Trimming cost V 4 bases and J 7 bases, with 14 bases left between them. CDR1 and CDR2 (germline): SQVTM, ANQGSEA. The CDR3 region is CSVAVPPGNEQFF. The CDR3 DNA reads TGCAGCGTTGCCGTCCCCCCCGGGAATGAGCAGTTCTTC.

A remark on this clone: This specimen includes other DNA sequences encoding the same CDR3. V and J are TRBV10-3 and TRBJ2-5, with D perhaps matching TRBD1 or TRBD2 (5 bases each). Germline CDR1 is ENHRY and CDR2 is SYGVKD. This CDR3 is 15 amino acids long. The V gene lost 0 bases and the J gene lost 7 bases, with 15 bases spanning the gap. The chain's CDR3 is CAISESPGSWVTQYF. The CDR3 coding sequence is TGTGCCATCAGTGAGTCCCCAGGGAGTTGGGTGACCCAGTACTTC.

V and J are TRBV2 and TRBJ1-2; the D gene is possibly TRBD1 (6 bases). This CDR3 is built from 15 residues. Trimming stripped 1 base from V and 8 bases from J, with 17 bases between. Germline CDR1 SNHLY, CDR2 FYNNEI. The CDR3 DNA is TGTGCCAGCAGTGAAGATACAGGGCGGCGTGGAGGCTACACCTTC. This sequence encodes CASSEDTGRRGGYTF.

V and J are TRBV28 and TRBJ2-3, with 8 bases matching TRBD2. This CDR3 contains 13 residues. Trimming at V came to 7 bases and at J to 1 base, leaving 1 base not matched to a gene. Germline CDR1 and CDR2: MDHEN and SYDVKM. In DNA form, the CDR3 reads TGTGCCAGCAAACTAGCGGGCACAGATACGCAGTATTTT. Its translation: CASKLAGTDTQYF.

The CDR3 spells CASSFRGGNTEAFF. Written as DNA, the CDR3 is TGTGCCAGCAGTTTCCGAGGGGGAAACACTGAAGCTTTCTTT. The gene calls are TRBV6-1 and TRBJ1-1, with a weak D call TRBD1 (6 bases). The CDR3 spans 14 residues. Germline V gene sequence: CDR1 MNHNS, CDR2 SASEGT. V lost 5 bases and J lost 2, with 12 bases in between.

The CDR3 region has the DNA TGTGCCAGTAGTCCGCCTGGGACAGGGCAAGGAGAGACCCAGTACTTC. It is translated as CASSPPGTGQGETQYF. This sequence joins TRBV19 and TRBJ2-5, with TRBD1 identical over 9 bases. This CDR3 is 16 amino acids long. The germline V gene encodes CDR1 LNHDA and CDR2 SQIVND (reference sequence). The ends lost 5 bases at V and 4 bases at J; junction bases unmatched: 11.

The rearrangement links TRBV28 to TRBJ1-2; D remains ambiguous. V lost 7 bases and J lost 1, with 16 bases in between. The CDR3 is 15 residues long. Germline V gene lookup returns CDR1 MDHEN and CDR2 SYDVKM. The CDR3 sequence is CASTLGLGINYGYTF. The CDR3 coding sequence is TGTGCCAGCACCCTAGGTCTAGGGATTAACTATGGCTACACCTTC.

This clone was observed a few times. J is TRBJ1-3 and V is TRBV30; D remains ambiguous. The CDR3 is made up of 13 amino acids. CDR1 and CDR2 (germline): GTSNPN, SVGIG (reference sequence). Between the trimmed V and J ends, which lost 0 bases and 4 bases, there was a span of 7 bases. DNA of the CDR3: TGTGCCTGGAGTGTATCCGTCGGAAACACCATATATTTT. Translated: CAWSVSVGNTIYF.

The chain combines TRBV18 with TRBJ2-3; D is possibly TRBD2 (5 bases). V was pared by 3 bases and J by 10 bases, with 20 bases between. The CDR3 loop spans 15 amino acids. Germline-derived CDR1 and CDR2 are KGHSH and LQKENI. The DNA of the CDR3 is TGTGCCAGCTCACCCAAGGTCCGGACTCCGGTGGCGCAGTATTTT. Amino acid sequence: CASSPKVRTPVAQYF. Full variable domain (outside the CDR3, taken from reference TRBV18 and TRBJ2-3): NAGVMQNPRHLVRRRGQEARLRCSPMKGHSHVYWYRQLPEEGLKFMVYLQKENIIDESGMPKERFSAEFPKEGPSILRIQQVVRGDSAAYFCASSPKVRTPVAQYFGPGTRLTVL.

Written as DNA, the CDR3 is TGTGCCAGTAGGAGGAGGGCGGGGGATGTAGGAGAGACCCAGTACTTC. Translation: CASRRRAGDVGETQYF. This chain joins TRBV19 and TRBJ2-5, with 7 bases matching TRBD2. This CDR3 contains 16 residues. Germline V gene sequence: CDR1 LNHDA, CDR2 SQIVND (reference sequence). The V segment lost 6 bases and the J segment 4 bases; nucleotides outside the gene matches: 14.

The rearrangement links TRBV2 to TRBJ1-1; perhaps TRBD1 as D (5 bases). This CDR3 has 14 residues. Germline CDR1 is SNHLY and CDR2 is FYNNEI. V lost 4 bases, J lost 1 base, and 10 bases lay in between. The CDR3 loop reads CASSAWGGNTEAFF. CDR3 coding DNA: TGTGCCAGCAGTGCCTGGGGGGGGAACACTGAAGCTTTCTTT.

V gene TRBV6-5 combines with J gene TRBJ1-3, with D unclear. This CDR3 comprises 11 residues. Germline lookup yields CDR1 MNHEY and CDR2 SVGAGI. Trimming took 10 bases from V and 8 from J, leaving 12 bases between them. The CDR3 sequence is CATSLGYTIYF. DNA for the CDR3: TGTGCCACCTCCCTAGGCTACACCATATATTTT.